This record concerns one TCR beta chain sequence. There is no known antigen for this receptor. Base qualities were left out, and no much larger clone turns up one base away. The sample's time point, from its label and the paper: baseline before first vaccination. The vaccinee samples were drawn from two UK trials, COV001 and COV002, one of which was a single-blind randomized controlled phase 2/3 trial testing AZD1222 (ChAdOx1 nCoV-19) in healthy adults. For TCRbeta chain sequencing, PBMC samples from trial participants were taken at day 0 and at day 28 after the second dose. The CDR3 regions of human TCRbeta chains were analyzed by immunosequencing. Turning to the authors' computational methods: TCRs in the repertoires were matched against a reference library of SARS-CoV-2-specific TCRs that had been generated with the MIRA antigen-specificity platform. Breadth was defined as the fraction of unique TCRs that were SARS-CoV-2-associated, and depth was defined as the fraction of total T cells that were SARS-CoV-2-associated. Each spike-specific TCR was assigned to its reactive spike region and to a CD4 or CD8 class using the MIRA data. Log10-transformed breadth and depth values were compared by one-way ANOVA with Sidak's multiple comparisons tests. This is the immuneACCESS table as TCRdb keeps it, with only in-frame sequences that have V and J called. A part of the clones is gone; compared with another copy, unresolved V genes explain less than half, and the rest is unexplained. The V and J calls and clone size were taken over from that table, and D and trimming were inferred from the DNA. This sample lists around 96,000 clones; 70% to 90% were detected once. The ten largest clones capture over 2.5% of the sample.

Trimming takes 4 bases from V and 4 bases from J, and the germline ends sit 19 bases apart. The CDR3 sequence holds 16 residues, the cysteine and phenylalanine included. Solely the CDR3 DNA is kept, with 48 bases framed from the first base. Via the germline V gene, CDR1 is SGHDN and CDR2 FVKESK. This sample stems from a study of T cell responses to AZD1222 COVID-19 vaccine (dated by TCRdb to about 2021). In terms of the full investigation: AZD1222 recipients with second doses at about 4 weeks or about 12 weeks were pooled, because spike-specific TCR depth and breadth did not differ between schedules. Trial participants were enrolled by age into subgroups of 18-55, 56-69 and 70-plus years, and around 140, 26 and 57 TCR-sequenced participants, respectively, were included in these subgroups. TCR sequencing covered some 240 trial participants: nearly 210 given two doses of AZD1222 and 26 given two doses of MenACWY control vaccine. Study-wide findings and limitations: A significant rise in spike-specific TCR breadth and depth was observed after two AZD1222 doses relative to day 0 and relative to MenACWY recipients. Participants were mostly white British, with more females than males. The authors suggested clonal diversity may have been underestimated. Only five to seven AZD1222 recipients were SARS-CoV-2 seropositive at baseline, limiting conclusions about previously exposed vaccinees. Vaccine-associated CD4 TCRs spanned the whole spike protein, with dominant responses in regions 160-218 and 743-854. In the small 56-69-year group, the increase in depth fell short of significance, most likely because of low power. Epitopes outside the regions mutated in the B.1.351 and B.1.1.7 variants were reportedly recognized by nearly half of the unique spike-specific TCRs. Because no day 14 peak-response samples were available, the repertoires could be characterized only after the peak T cell response.

The material sequenced was peripheral blood, taken on day 0 of AZD1222 vaccination. The V and J segments used are TRBV14 and TRBJ1-2, with TRBD1 as a weak D call on 6 bases. This TCR was sampled from an adult in good health. The CDR3 amino acid sequence is: CASSPTRTATLYGYTF. The nucleotides read TGTGCCAGCAGCCCTACTAGGACAGCCACACTCTATGGCTACACCTTC.